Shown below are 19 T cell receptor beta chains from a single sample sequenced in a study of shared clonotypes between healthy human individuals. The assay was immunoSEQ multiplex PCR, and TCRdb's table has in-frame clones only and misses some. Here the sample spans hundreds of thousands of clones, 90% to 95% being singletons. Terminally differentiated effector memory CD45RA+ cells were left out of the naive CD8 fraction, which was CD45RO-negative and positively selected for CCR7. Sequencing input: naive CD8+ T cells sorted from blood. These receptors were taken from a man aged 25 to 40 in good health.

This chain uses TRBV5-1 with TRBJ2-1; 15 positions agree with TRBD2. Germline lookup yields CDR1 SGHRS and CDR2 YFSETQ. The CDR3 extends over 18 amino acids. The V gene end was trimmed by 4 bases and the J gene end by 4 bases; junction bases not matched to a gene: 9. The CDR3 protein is CASSGGTSGRSSYNEQFF. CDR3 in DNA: TGCGCCAGCAGCGGCGGGACTAGCGGGAGGAGCAGTTACAATGAGCAGTTCTTC.

The CDR3 loop is CASSSSRATPQHF. The CDR3 region has the DNA TGTGCCAGCAGTTCGAGTCGAGCTACGCCCCAGCATTTT. This sequence joins TRBV5-6 and TRBJ1-5; D gene ambiguous. The ends were cut back, 5 bases at V and 9 bases at J, with 15 bases in the middle. The CDR3 length is 13 residues. Germline CDR1 and CDR2: SGHDT and YYEEEE.

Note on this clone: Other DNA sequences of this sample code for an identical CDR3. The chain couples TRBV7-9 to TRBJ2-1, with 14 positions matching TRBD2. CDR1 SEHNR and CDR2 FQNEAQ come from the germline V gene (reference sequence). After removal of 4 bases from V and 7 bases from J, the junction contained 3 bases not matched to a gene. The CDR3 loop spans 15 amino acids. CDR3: CASSSGLAGVNEQFF. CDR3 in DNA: TGTGCCAGCAGCTCGGGACTAGCGGGAGTTAATGAGCAGTTCTTC. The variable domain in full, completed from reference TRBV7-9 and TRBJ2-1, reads DTGVSQNPRHKITKRGQNVTFRCDPISEHNRLYWYRQTLGQGPEFLTYFQNEAQLEKSRLLSDRFSAERPKGSFSTLEIQRTEQGDSAMYLCASSSGLAGVNEQFFGPGTRLTVL.

The CDR3 loop is CASSGGREAGEKLFF. DNA for the CDR3: TGTGCCAGCAGCGGAGGCCGGGAGGCCGGTGAAAAACTGTTTTTT. The gene calls are TRBV9 and TRBJ1-4; D remains unclear. Germline CDR1 reads SGDLS; CDR2 reads YYNGEE. The CDR3 has 15 amino acids. Trimming left V 3 bases short and J 7 bases short, with 16 bases between.

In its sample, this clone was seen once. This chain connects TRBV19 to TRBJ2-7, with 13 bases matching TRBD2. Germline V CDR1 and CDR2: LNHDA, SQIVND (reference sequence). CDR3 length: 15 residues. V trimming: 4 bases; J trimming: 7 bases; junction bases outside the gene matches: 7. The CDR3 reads CASSTAGLAGVEQYF. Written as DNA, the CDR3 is TGTGCCAGTAGTACCGCCGGACTAGCGGGAGTTGAGCAGTACTTC.

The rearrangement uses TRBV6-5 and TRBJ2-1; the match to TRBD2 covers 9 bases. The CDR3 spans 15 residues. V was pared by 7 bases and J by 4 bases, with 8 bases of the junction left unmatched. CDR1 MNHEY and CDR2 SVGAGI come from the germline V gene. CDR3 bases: TGTGCCAGCATCAGACTAGCGGACCCTTACAATGAGCAGTTCTTC. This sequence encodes CASIRLADPYNEQFF.

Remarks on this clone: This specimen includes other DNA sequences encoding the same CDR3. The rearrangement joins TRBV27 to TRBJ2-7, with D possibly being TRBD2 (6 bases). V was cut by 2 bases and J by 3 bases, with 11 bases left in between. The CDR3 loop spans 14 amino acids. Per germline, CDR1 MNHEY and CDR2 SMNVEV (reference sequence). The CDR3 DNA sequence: TGTGCCAGCAGTTTAACGGGAGTGGGCTACGAGCAGTACTTC. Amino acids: CASSLTGVGYEQYF.

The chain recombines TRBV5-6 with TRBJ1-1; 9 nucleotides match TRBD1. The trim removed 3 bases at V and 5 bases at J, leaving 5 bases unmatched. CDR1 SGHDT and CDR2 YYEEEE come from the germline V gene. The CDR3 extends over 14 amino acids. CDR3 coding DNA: TGTGCCAGCAGCTGGGACAGGGAACGAACTGAAGCTTTCTTT. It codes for CASSWDRERTEAFF.

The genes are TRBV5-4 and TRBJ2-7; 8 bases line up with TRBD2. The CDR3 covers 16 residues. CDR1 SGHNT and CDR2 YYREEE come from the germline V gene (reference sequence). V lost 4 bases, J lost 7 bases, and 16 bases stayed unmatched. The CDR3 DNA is TGTGCCAGCAGCCTAGCGTCCAGCGGGGGTGTACGTGAGCAGTACTTC. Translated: CASSLASSGGVREQYF. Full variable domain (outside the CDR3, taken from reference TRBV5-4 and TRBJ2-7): ETGVTQSPTHLIKTRGQQVTLRCSSQSGHNTVSWYQQALGQGPQFIFQYYREEENGRGNFPPRFSGLQFPNYSSELNVNALELDDSALYLCASSLASSGGVREQYFGPGTRLTVT.

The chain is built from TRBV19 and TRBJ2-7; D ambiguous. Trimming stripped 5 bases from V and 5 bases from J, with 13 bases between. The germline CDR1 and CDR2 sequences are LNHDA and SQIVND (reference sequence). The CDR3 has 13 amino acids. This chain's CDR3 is CASSYGLMNEQYF. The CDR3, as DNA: TGTGCCAGTAGTTATGGGCTCATGAACGAGCAGTACTTC.

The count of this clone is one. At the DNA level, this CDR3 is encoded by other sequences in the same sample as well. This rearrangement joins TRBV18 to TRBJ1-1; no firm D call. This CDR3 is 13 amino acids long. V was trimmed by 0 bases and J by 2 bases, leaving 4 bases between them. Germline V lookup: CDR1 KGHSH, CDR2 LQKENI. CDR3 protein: CASSPPVNTEAFF. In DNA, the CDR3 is TGTGCCAGCTCACCACCGGTAAACACTGAAGCTTTCTTT.

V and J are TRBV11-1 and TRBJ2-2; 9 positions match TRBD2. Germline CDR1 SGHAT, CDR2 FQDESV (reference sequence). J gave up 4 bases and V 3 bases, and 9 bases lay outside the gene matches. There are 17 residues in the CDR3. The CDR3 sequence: CASSFGSSGTLTGELFF. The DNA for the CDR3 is TGTGCCAGCAGCTTCGGTTCTAGCGGGACCCTCACCGGGGAGCTGTTTTTT.

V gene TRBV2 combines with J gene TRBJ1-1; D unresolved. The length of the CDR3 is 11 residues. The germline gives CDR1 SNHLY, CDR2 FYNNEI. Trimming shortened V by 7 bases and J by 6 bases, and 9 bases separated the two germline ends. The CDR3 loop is CASMGRAEAFF. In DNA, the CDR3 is TGTGCCAGCATGGGCAGAGCTGAAGCTTTCTTT.

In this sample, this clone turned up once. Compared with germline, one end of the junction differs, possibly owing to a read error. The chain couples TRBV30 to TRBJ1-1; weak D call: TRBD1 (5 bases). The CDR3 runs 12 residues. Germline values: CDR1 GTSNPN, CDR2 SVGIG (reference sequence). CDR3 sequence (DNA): TGTGCCTGGAGTGTACTACAATTGATCGGGGGTTTT. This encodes CAWSVLQLIGGF.

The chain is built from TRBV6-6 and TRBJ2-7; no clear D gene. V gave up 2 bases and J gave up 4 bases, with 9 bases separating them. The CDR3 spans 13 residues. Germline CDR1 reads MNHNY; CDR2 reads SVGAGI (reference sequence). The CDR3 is CASSYLWEYEQYF. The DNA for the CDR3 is TGTGCCAGCAGTTACCTGTGGGAATACGAGCAGTACTTC.

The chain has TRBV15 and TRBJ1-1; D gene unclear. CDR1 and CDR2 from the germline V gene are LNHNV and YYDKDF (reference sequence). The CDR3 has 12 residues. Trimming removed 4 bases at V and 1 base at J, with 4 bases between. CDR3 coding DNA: TGTGCCACCAGCATGGGGAACACTGAAGCTTTCTTT. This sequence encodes CATSMGNTEAFF. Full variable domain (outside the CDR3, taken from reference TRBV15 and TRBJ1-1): DAMVIQNPRYQVTQFGKPVTLSCSQTLNHNVMYWYQQKSSQAPKLLFHYYDKDFNNEADTPDNFQSRRPNTSFCFLDIRSPGLGDTAMYLCATSMGNTEAFFGQGTRLTVV.

The CDR3 DNA sequence: TGTGCCAGCAGCTTGAGAAGCGGTACCTACGAGCAGTACTTC. It specifies CASSLRSGTYEQYF. The rearrangement uses TRBV5-5 and TRBJ2-7; possibly TRBD2 for D (5 bases). Trimming removed 1 base at V and 2 bases at J, with 10 bases between. The CDR3 sequence is 14 residues long. In germline, CDR1 is SGHKS, CDR2 YYEKEE (reference sequence).

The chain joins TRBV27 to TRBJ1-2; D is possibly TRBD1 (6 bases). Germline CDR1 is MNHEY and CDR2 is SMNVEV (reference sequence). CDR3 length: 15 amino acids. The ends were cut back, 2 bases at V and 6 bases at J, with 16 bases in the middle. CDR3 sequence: CASSLTGNQLDGYTF. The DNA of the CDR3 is TGTGCCAGCAGTTTAACAGGGAACCAACTGGATGGCTACACCTTC.

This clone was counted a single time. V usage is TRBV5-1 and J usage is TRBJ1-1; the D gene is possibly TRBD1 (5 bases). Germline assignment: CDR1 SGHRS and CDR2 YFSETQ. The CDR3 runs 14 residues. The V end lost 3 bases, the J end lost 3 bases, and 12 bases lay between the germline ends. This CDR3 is CASSSGSGDTEAFF. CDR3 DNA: TGCGCCAGCAGCTCGGGCTCGGGGGACACTGAAGCTTTCTTT.